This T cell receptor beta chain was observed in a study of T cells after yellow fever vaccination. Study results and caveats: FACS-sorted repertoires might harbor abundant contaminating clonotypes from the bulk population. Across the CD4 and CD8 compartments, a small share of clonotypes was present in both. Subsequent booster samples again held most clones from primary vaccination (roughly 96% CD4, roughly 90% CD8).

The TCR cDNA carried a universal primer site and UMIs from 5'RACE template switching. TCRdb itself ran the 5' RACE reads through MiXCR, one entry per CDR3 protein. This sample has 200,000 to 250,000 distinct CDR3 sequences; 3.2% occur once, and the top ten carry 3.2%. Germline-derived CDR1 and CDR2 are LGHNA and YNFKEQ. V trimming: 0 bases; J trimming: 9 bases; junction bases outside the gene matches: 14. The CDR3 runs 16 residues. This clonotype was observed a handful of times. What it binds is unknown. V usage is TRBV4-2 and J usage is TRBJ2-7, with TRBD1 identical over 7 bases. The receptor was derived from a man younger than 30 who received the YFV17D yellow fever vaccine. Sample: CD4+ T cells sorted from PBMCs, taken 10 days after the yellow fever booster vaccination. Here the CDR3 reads CASSQDRGGSLRGQYF. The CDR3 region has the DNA TGTGCCAGCAGCCAAGATAGAGGGGGCTCTCTACGAGGGCAGTACTTC.